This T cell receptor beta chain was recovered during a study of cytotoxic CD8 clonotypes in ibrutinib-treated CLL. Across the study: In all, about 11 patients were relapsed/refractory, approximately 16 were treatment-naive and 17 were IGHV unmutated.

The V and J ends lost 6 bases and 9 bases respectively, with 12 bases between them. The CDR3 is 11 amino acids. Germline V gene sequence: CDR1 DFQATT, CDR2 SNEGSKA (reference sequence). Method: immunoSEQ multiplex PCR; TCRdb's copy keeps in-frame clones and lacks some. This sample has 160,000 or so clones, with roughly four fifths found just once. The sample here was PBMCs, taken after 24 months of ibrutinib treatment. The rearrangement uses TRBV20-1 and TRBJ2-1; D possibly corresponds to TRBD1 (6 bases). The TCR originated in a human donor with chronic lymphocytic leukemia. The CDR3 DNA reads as TGCAGTGCCGCCGTAGGGGGTGAGCAGTTCTTC. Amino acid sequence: CSAAVGGEQFF.